This T cell receptor beta chain was profiled in a study of Tregs in tolerant kidney transplant recipients. The CDR3 extends over 13 amino acids. Looked up from germline, CDR1 is SGDLS and CDR2 is YYNGEE. Assay: immunoSEQ multiplex PCR; the TCRdb copy retains only in-frame clones and omits some. The top ten clones hold less than 0.75% of a sample with about 240,000 clones, roughly four fifths of them seen once. Concerning this clone itself: What it binds is unknown. One end of the junction fails to match germline, which may point to a read error.

Overall study findings and caveats: Findings come from small patient numbers and require larger validation. This study did not directly address biological reproducibility. Expanding Tregs on activated donor B cells appeared to best identify donor-specific TCRbeta clones.

The source material was CD4+ T cells from blood. The chain uses TRBV9 and TRBJ1-3; no definite D call. The TCR was taken from a human donor in good health. The CDR3 nucleotides read TGTGCCAGCAGCGTAGATCCTGGGAACACCATATATTTT. Protein: CASSVDPGNTIYF.